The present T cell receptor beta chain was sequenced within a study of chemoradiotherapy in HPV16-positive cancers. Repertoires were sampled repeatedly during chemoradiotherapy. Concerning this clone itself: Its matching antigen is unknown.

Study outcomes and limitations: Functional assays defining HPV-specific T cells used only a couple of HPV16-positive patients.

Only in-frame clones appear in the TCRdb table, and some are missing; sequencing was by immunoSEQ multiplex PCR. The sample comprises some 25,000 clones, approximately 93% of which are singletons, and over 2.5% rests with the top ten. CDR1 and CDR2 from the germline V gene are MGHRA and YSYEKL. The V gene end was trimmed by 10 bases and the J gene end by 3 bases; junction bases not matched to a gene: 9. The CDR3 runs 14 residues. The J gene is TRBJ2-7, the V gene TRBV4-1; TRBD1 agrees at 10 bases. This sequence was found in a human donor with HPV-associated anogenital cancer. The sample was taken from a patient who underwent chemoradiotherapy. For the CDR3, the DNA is TGCGCCACCTATTCGGGACAGGGGTGCTACGAGCAGTACTTC. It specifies CATYSGQGCYEQYF.